The T cell receptor (beta chain) described here comes from a study of T cell responses to AZD1222 COVID-19 vaccine. Looked up from germline, CDR1 is SGDLS and CDR2 is YYNGEE. V lost 4 bases, J lost 1 base, and 2 bases stayed unmatched. CDR3 length: 14 amino acids. Comment on this clone: Its antigen is currently unknown.

Study results and caveats: White British people made up most donors, females outnumbered males, and clonal diversity was possibly underestimated. Seropositivity was recorded at baseline in only 6 or 7 AZD1222 recipients.

The data were produced by immunoSEQ multiplex PCR, yet TCRdb's version contains in-frame clones alone and is incomplete. The sample has approximately 200,000 clones, approximately 89% seen once; the top ten hold around 3.5%. The sequencing here drew on peripheral blood, taken 28 days after the second AZD1222 dose. This chain uses TRBV9 with TRBJ2-7; the match to TRBD2 covers 10 bases. This TCR came from an adult who received the AZD1222 COVID-19 vaccine. Written as DNA, the CDR3 is TGTGCCAGCAGCAAGGGACTAGCGTCCTACGAGCAGTACTTC. Amino acid sequence: CASSKGLASYEQYF.